This is a list of T cell receptor beta chains from one sample in a study of T-cell reconstitution after alpha-beta-depleted transplantation in children. TCRdb independently ran MiXCR on the PCR reads; one entry per CDR3 protein. The table has about 400,000 distinct CDR3 sequences, 15% to 20% seen once; the top ten hold around 30%. The sequencing used PBMCs, mostly from graft donor cells, collected 360 days after TCRalphabeta/CD19-depleted stem cell transplant. These receptors were collected from a boy in the first two years of life who had a stem cell transplant for Wiskott-Aldrich syndrome, so the T cells may come from the graft donor. Each CDR3 is given with its conserved first and last residue. D genes are given only for firm matches. Clone size is shown for a subset of rows, as once, few, many or a class of expanded clone.

clone_size: few
d_call: NA
cdr3_length: 15
v_call: TRBV7-8
j_call: TRBJ2-2
cdr3_nt: TGTGCCAGCAGCTTATCAGCCCCGAACACCGGGGAGCTGTTTTTT
cdr3_aa: CASSLSAPNTGELFF

clone_size: NA
d_call: NA
cdr3_length: 13
v_call: TRBV28
j_call: TRBJ1-6
cdr3_nt: TGTGCCAGCAGTTTACGAGGGGTGTTACCCCTCCACTTT
cdr3_aa: CASSLRGVLPLHF

clone_size: NA
d_call: NA
cdr3_length: 16
v_call: TRBV6-1
j_call: TRBJ2-5
cdr3_nt: TGTGCCAGCAGTGAAGCGGGCGGTCTCTTTGGAGAGACCCAGTACTTC
cdr3_aa: CASSEAGGLFGETQYF

clone_size: NA
d_call: NA
cdr3_length: 15
v_call: TRBV7-9
j_call: TRBJ2-5
cdr3_nt: TGTGCCAGCAGCTTAGCCCTTGGTCCCCAAGAGACCCAGTACTTC
cdr3_aa: CASSLALGPQETQYF

clone_size: NA
d_call: TRBD1
cdr3_length: 14
v_call: TRBV16
j_call: TRBJ2-4
cdr3_nt: TGTGCCAGCAGCCAATCGACAGGGAAAAACATTCAGTACTTC
cdr3_aa: CASSQSTGKNIQYF

clone_size: NA
d_call: NA
cdr3_length: 17
v_call: TRBV5-5
j_call: TRBJ1-2
cdr3_nt: TGTGCCAGCAGCTTGTTGTTGGGGTACAGAAGTATCTATGGCTACACCTTC
cdr3_aa: CASSLLLGYRSIYGYTF

clone_size: NA
d_call: NA
cdr3_length: 15
v_call: TRBV19
j_call: TRBJ2-7
cdr3_nt: TGTGCCAGTAGTATTGGTGGCCGTACTACCTACGAGCAGTACTTC
cdr3_aa: CASSIGGRTTYEQYF

clone_size: NA
d_call: NA
cdr3_length: 13
v_call: TRBV15
j_call: TRBJ1-1
cdr3_nt: TGTGCCACCAGCACCCCCCGGAGGGATACAGCTTTCTTT
cdr3_aa: CATSTPRRDTAFF

clone_size: many
d_call: TRBD2
cdr3_length: 18
v_call: TRBV25-1
j_call: TRBJ2-1
cdr3_nt: TGTGCCAGCAGTGAGAGGACTAGCGGGAGGCTTGTATACAATGAGCAGTTCTTC
cdr3_aa: CASSERTSGRLVYNEQFF

clone_size: NA
d_call: NA
cdr3_length: 16
v_call: TRBV19
j_call: TRBJ2-1
cdr3_nt: TGTGCCAGTAGTATATTTGAGACTCCTTCCTACAATGAGCAGTTCTTC
cdr3_aa: CASSIFETPSYNEQFF

clone_size: few
d_call: TRBD2
cdr3_length: 12
v_call: TRBV20-1
j_call: TRBJ2-2
cdr3_nt: TGCAGTGCTAGTAGCGGGATCGGGGAGCTGTTTTTT
cdr3_aa: CSASSGIGELFF

clone_size: many
d_call: NA
cdr3_length: 14
v_call: TRBV18
j_call: TRBJ2-5
cdr3_nt: TGTGCCAGCTCACCACCGCTCTCCCAAGAGACCCAGTACTTC
cdr3_aa: CASSPPLSQETQYF

clone_size: many
d_call: NA
cdr3_length: 14
v_call: TRBV5-1
j_call: TRBJ2-3
cdr3_nt: TGCGCCAGCAGCTTGGAAAGGGGACAAGATACGCAGTATTTT
cdr3_aa: CASSLERGQDTQYF

clone_size: NA
d_call: NA
cdr3_length: 13
v_call: TRBV4-2
j_call: TRBJ2-5
cdr3_nt: TGTGCCAGCAGCCAAAGAGACCCAGAGACCCAGTACTTC
cdr3_aa: CASSQRDPETQYF

clone_size: few
d_call: NA
cdr3_length: 13
v_call: TRBV14
j_call: TRBJ2-2
cdr3_nt: TGTGCCAGCAGCCAAGAACTCCTCGGGGAGCTGTTTTTT
cdr3_aa: CASSQELLGELFF

clone_size: NA
d_call: NA
cdr3_length: 14
v_call: TRBV4-1
j_call: TRBJ2-3
cdr3_nt: TGCGCCAGCAGCCAAGTGGTAGGGGCAATTTCGCAGTATTTT
cdr3_aa: CASSQVVGAISQYF

clone_size: NA
d_call: NA
cdr3_length: 15
v_call: TRBV7-7
j_call: TRBJ2-1
cdr3_nt: TGTGCCAGCAGCTTAAACCCGGGGATTGACAATGAGCAGTTCTTC
cdr3_aa: CASSLNPGIDNEQFF

clone_size: NA
d_call: TRBD1
cdr3_length: 17
v_call: TRBV11-2
j_call: TRBJ2-2
cdr3_nt: TGTGCCAGCAGCTTCCCTTACAGGGGGCGAAACACCGGGGAGCTGTTTTTT
cdr3_aa: CASSFPYRGRNTGELFF

clone_size: few
d_call: TRBD2
cdr3_length: 13
v_call: TRBV20-1
j_call: TRBJ2-1
cdr3_nt: TGCAGTGCCATACCCGCTGGGACTATTGTGCAGTTCTTC
cdr3_aa: CSAIPAGTIVQFF

clone_size: NA
d_call: NA
cdr3_length: 13
v_call: TRBV7-9
j_call: TRBJ1-2
cdr3_nt: TGTGCCAGCAGCCCTGGGCCTTGGGATGGCTACACCTTC
cdr3_aa: CASSPGPWDGYTF

clone_size: few
d_call: NA
cdr3_length: 14
v_call: TRBV27
j_call: TRBJ2-7
cdr3_nt: TGTGCCAGCAGGTACAGGGGGGGCTCCTACGAGCAGTACTTC
cdr3_aa: CASRYRGGSYEQYF

clone_size: NA
d_call: TRBD1
cdr3_length: 15
v_call: TRBV4-1
j_call: TRBJ2-5
cdr3_nt: TGCGCCAGCAGCCAAACAGGGGTTTTACAAGAGACCCAGTACTTC
cdr3_aa: CASSQTGVLQETQYF

clone_size: few
d_call: NA
cdr3_length: 15
v_call: TRBV5-1
j_call: TRBJ1-2
cdr3_nt: TGCGCCAGCAGCTTGGTTGGGGAATTCGACTATGGCTACACCTTC
cdr3_aa: CASSLVGEFDYGYTF

clone_size: NA
d_call: NA
cdr3_length: 17
v_call: TRBV4-3
j_call: TRBJ2-1
cdr3_nt: TGCGCCAGCAGCCAACAGATTTCGACCAGCGGAGGGCTGGAGCAGTTCTTC
cdr3_aa: CASSQQISTSGGLEQFF

clone_size: few
d_call: NA
cdr3_length: 14
v_call: TRBV7-2
j_call: TRBJ2-7
cdr3_nt: TGTGCCAGCAGCTCTCGGGGGAGACCCTACGAGCAGTACTTC
cdr3_aa: CASSSRGRPYEQYF

clone_size: NA
d_call: NA
cdr3_length: 15
v_call: TRBV7-8
j_call: TRBJ1-1
cdr3_nt: TGTGCCAGCAGCCCGGGTATCGGTCCGAACACTGAAGCTTTCTTT
cdr3_aa: CASSPGIGPNTEAFF

clone_size: NA
d_call: NA
cdr3_length: 14
v_call: TRBV27
j_call: TRBJ2-5
cdr3_nt: TGTGCCAGCAGTTCACGTAGCGGCCAAGAGACCCAGTACTTC
cdr3_aa: CASSSRSGQETQYF

clone_size: few
d_call: NA
cdr3_length: 13
v_call: TRBV18
j_call: TRBJ2-2
cdr3_nt: TGTGCCAGCGCCACCGGGACCACCGGGGAGCTGTTTTTT
cdr3_aa: CASATGTTGELFF

clone_size: NA
d_call: TRBD2
cdr3_length: 15
v_call: TRBV9
j_call: TRBJ2-1
cdr3_nt: TGTGCCAGCAGCGTAGCTAGCGGTAACTACAATGAGCAGTTCTTC
cdr3_aa: CASSVASGNYNEQFF

clone_size: NA
d_call: NA
cdr3_length: 13
v_call: TRBV12-3/TRBV12-4
j_call: TRBJ1-1
cdr3_nt: TGTGCCAGCAGTACTTGGGACCTCCGGGGAGCTTTCTTT
cdr3_aa: CASSTWDLRGAFF

clone_size: few
d_call: TRBD2
cdr3_length: 13
v_call: TRBV6-2/TRBV6-3
j_call: TRBJ2-1
cdr3_nt: TGTGCCAGCAGAGGACTAGCGGGAGTTGAGCAGTTCTTC
cdr3_aa: CASRGLAGVEQFF

clone_size: few
d_call: NA
cdr3_length: 14
v_call: TRBV5-1
j_call: TRBJ2-2
cdr3_nt: TGCGCCAGCAGCGGGGGCATGAACACCGGGGAGCTGTTTTTT
cdr3_aa: CASSGGMNTGELFF

clone_size: NA
d_call: TRBD1
cdr3_length: 16
v_call: TRBV4-1
j_call: TRBJ2-7
cdr3_nt: TGCGCCAGCAGCCAAGTCCTGACAGGGACCCATTACGAGCAGTACTTC
cdr3_aa: CASSQVLTGTHYEQYF

clone_size: NA
d_call: NA
cdr3_length: 13
v_call: TRBV7-7
j_call: TRBJ2-1
cdr3_nt: TGTGCCAGCAGCGGCGGGGGCAGCCAGGCCCTGTTCTTC
cdr3_aa: CASSGGGSQALFF

clone_size: once
d_call: TRBD2
cdr3_length: 17
v_call: TRBV20-1
j_call: TRBJ2-1
cdr3_nt: TGCAGTGCTCCACAACTTCGGACTAGCGGTGTCATCAATGAGCAGTTCTTC
cdr3_aa: CSAPQLRTSGVINEQFF

clone_size: few
d_call: TRBD2
cdr3_length: 17
v_call: TRBV30
j_call: TRBJ2-1
cdr3_nt: TGTGCCTGGAGTGTACTGGTCCTAGCGGGGGACCCCAGGGAGCAGTTCTTC
cdr3_aa: CAWSVLVLAGDPREQFF

clone_size: NA
d_call: NA
cdr3_length: 15
v_call: TRBV11-2
j_call: TRBJ2-5
cdr3_nt: TGTGCCAGCAGCAGCGGGACAAAAAACCAAGAGACCCAGTACTTC
cdr3_aa: CASSSGTKNQETQYF

clone_size: NA
d_call: TRBD1
cdr3_length: 14
v_call: TRBV25-1
j_call: TRBJ2-5
cdr3_nt: TGTGCCAGCCTGGGACAGGGGAGGTCGGGGACCCAGTACTTC
cdr3_aa: CASLGQGRSGTQYF

clone_size: few
d_call: NA
cdr3_length: 15
v_call: TRBV4-3
j_call: TRBJ2-1
cdr3_nt: TGCGCCAGCAGCCAAGTTCTCCGGATATACAATGAGCAGTTCTTC
cdr3_aa: CASSQVLRIYNEQFF

clone_size: few
d_call: TRBD1
cdr3_length: 16
v_call: TRBV5-1
j_call: TRBJ2-2
cdr3_nt: TGCGCCAGCAGCCGGACAGGGGCCCCTAACACCGGGGAGCTGTTTTTT
cdr3_aa: CASSRTGAPNTGELFF

clone_size: few
d_call: NA
cdr3_length: 16
v_call: TRBV12-3/TRBV12-4
j_call: TRBJ1-5
cdr3_nt: TGTGCCAGCAGTTTGGCCGGACCCCCTCGATATCAGCCCCAGCATTTT
cdr3_aa: CASSLAGPPRYQPQHF

clone_size: NA
d_call: TRBD1
cdr3_length: 17
v_call: TRBV20-1
j_call: TRBJ2-2
cdr3_nt: TGCAGTGCTAGTTTACTGCTTGGGACAGGGGTCACCGGGGAGCTGTTTTTT
cdr3_aa: CSASLLLGTGVTGELFF

clone_size: few
d_call: NA
cdr3_length: 11
v_call: TRBV12-3/TRBV12-4
j_call: TRBJ2-3
cdr3_nt: TGTGCCAGCAGTTTGGCGGTTACGCAGTATTTT
cdr3_aa: CASSLAVTQYF

clone_size: NA
d_call: TRBD1
cdr3_length: 15
v_call: TRBV10-1
j_call: TRBJ2-2
cdr3_nt: TGCGCCAGCAAGGGGACAGGGAAGAACACCGGGGAGCTGTTTTTT
cdr3_aa: CASKGTGKNTGELFF

clone_size: NA
d_call: NA
cdr3_length: 15
v_call: TRBV6-2/TRBV6-3
j_call: TRBJ2-3
cdr3_nt: TGTGCCAGCAGTTACGGCAGGGGAAGGGCAGATACGCAGTATTTT
cdr3_aa: CASSYGRGRADTQYF

clone_size: NA
d_call: TRBD2
cdr3_length: 19
v_call: TRBV5-1
j_call: TRBJ2-1
cdr3_nt: TGCGCCAGCAGCTTGGTTTCGATGACTAGCGGAGTTGCCTACAATGAGCAGTTCTTC
cdr3_aa: CASSLVSMTSGVAYNEQFF